One sample yielded the 3 T cell receptor beta chains listed below, sequenced in a study of shared clonotypes between healthy human individuals. Clones were read by immunoSEQ multiplex PCR, and TCRdb kept only the in-frame ones, dropping some. Counted here are under 1,100,000 clones, about 84% occurring once; the ten biggest clones make up 0.6% to 0.75%. The sample consisted of memory CD4+ T cells from PBMCs. Subset of the sample: CD45RA-negative fraction. The receptors shown here come from a man younger than 30 in good health. Some clones in this sample may be carry-over from other donors' samples.

The CDR3 spells CASRIDRTTDTQYF. The CDR3 coding sequence is TGTGCCAGCAGGATCGACAGAACCACAGATACGCAGTATTTT. The chain couples TRBV27 to TRBJ2-3; a possible D gene is TRBD1 (5 bases). Germline CDR1 and CDR2: MNHEY and SMNVEV (reference sequence). V was trimmed by 6 bases and J by 2 bases, leaving 12 bases between them. The CDR3 runs 14 residues.

This clone was detected many times. CDR3 DNA sequence: TGTGCCTGGACCTCATATGAGGCAGGTAAGGATGAGCAGTTCTTC. Translating it yields CAWTSYEAGKDEQFF. The V call is TRBV30, the J call TRBJ2-1; no clear D gene. This CDR3 comprises 15 residues. Germline assignment: CDR1 GTSNPN and CDR2 SVGIG (reference sequence). Trimming pared 4 bases from V and 8 bases from J, leaving 21 bases between.

V and J are TRBV9 and TRBJ1-1; no firm D call. Germline-derived CDR1 and CDR2 are SGDLS and YYNGEE. This CDR3 has 12 residues. Between the trimmed V and J ends, which lost 0 bases and 14 bases, there was a span of 14 bases. The CDR3 coding sequence is TGTGCCAGCAGCGTAGATTTCGGGCAGGAGTTCTTT. It is translated as CASSVDFGQEFF.